This is a list of T cell receptor beta chains from one sample in a study of blood T cell repertoires in COVID-19. TCRdb's table, derived via immunoSEQ multiplex PCR, lists solely in-frame clones and lacks some. Of approximately 210,000 clones in the sample, 75% to 90% are singletons; the top ten hold approximately 0.69%. The sequenced material came from peripheral blood. These receptors all stem from a man in his forties or fifties with acute or convalescent COVID-19. Both conserved end residues are part of each CDR3.

v_call	j_call	cdr3_aa
TRBV2	TRBJ2-7	CASTLTGREQYF
TRBV21-1	TRBJ1-2	CASSKEEGAGYGYTF
TRBV5-4	TRBJ2-1	CASSGLAAYNEQFF
TRBV11-3	TRBJ2-3	CASSGGTSGSTDTQYF
TRBV5-1	TRBJ2-2	CASSLDALDTGELFF
TRBV7-2	TRBJ2-7	CASSYNLVGGGTYYEQYF
TRBV28	TRBJ2-3	CASSRPGTDTQYF
TRBV18	TRBJ1-1	CASSPERTALNTEAFF
TRBV7-9	TRBJ1-2	CASSHGTGRGYTF
TRBV5-1	TRBJ2-5	CASSREETRSGETQYF
TRBV30	TRBJ1-3	CAWTLGGAVSGNTIYF
TRBV7-9	TRBJ1-1	CASSLVGRAYTEAFF
TRBV24-1	TRBJ2-1	CATSGAGTGYNEQFF
TRBV9	TRBJ1-1	CASSGDSGRPNTEAFF
TRBV9	TRBJ1-1	CASSVSPEAFF
TRBV28	TRBJ2-1	CASSLKPGLLNEQFF
TRBV4-3	TRBJ2-5	CASSQDLTNSGETQYF
TRBV19	TRBJ1-2	CASSSGGAAGYTF
TRBV5-1	TRBJ1-5	CASSLGTGGRQPQHF
TRBV7-9	TRBJ1-2	CASSLVGQGGYGYTF
TRBV19	TRBJ1-3	CASSPGDSGNTIYF